The rows below give T cell receptor beta chains drawn from one sample of a study of neoadjuvant anti-PD-1 for oral cavity cancer. Only in-frame clones appear in the TCRdb table, and some are missing; sequencing was by immunoSEQ multiplex PCR. The sample records about 68,000 clones, around 84% being singletons. Sequenced material: PBMCs, taken after nivolumab (anti-PD-1) treatment. The receptors come from a person aged 35 to 85 with oral cavity squamous cell carcinoma. CDR3s include the opening cysteine and the closing phenylalanine or tryptophan. D genes are given only for firm matches. For some rows the clone size is stated as once, few or many, or as a class when expanded; others skip it.

v_gene	d_gene	j_gene	abundance	CDR3nt	CDR3aa
TRBV11-2	NA	TRBJ1-1	NA	TGTGCCAGCAGCTTAGTTTTAGGGCGAACTGAAGCTTTCTTT	CASSLVLGRTEAFF
TRBV27	NA	TRBJ2-6	NA	TGTGCCAGCAGTTTGGAGTCCTCTGGGGCCAACGTCCTGACTTTC	CASSLESSGANVLTF
TRBV19	NA	TRBJ2-7	NA	TGTGCCAGTAGTATCCATTCCGTGAGCGAGCAGTACTTC	CASSIHSVSEQYF
TRBV6-6	NA	TRBJ1-2	NA	TGTGCCAGCAGTTTAACAGCTTATGGCTACACCTTC	CASSLTAYGYTF
TRBV28	NA	TRBJ2-2	NA	TGTGCCTCCCCGGAGGTAGCGGACACCGGGGAGCTGTTTTTT	CASPEVADTGELFF
TRBV11-2	TRBD2	TRBJ2-7	NA	TGTGCCAGCAGCTTAAAGCCTAGCGGGAACTACGAGCAGTACTTC	CASSLKPSGNYEQYF
TRBV5-5	TRBD1	TRBJ2-7	NA	TGTGCCAGCAGCCAGAGACAGGGCCTTCGATACTACGAGCAGTACTTC	CASSQRQGLRYYEQYF
TRBV5-1	TRBD2	TRBJ2-2	few	TGCGCCAGCAGCTCCGGGACTAGCAGCACCGGGGAGCTGTTTTTT	CASSSGTSSTGELFF
TRBV11-3	NA	TRBJ2-1	NA	TGTGCCAGCAGCTTAGGGGGAGAGCAGTTCTTC	CASSLGGEQFF
TRBV30	NA	TRBJ1-5	NA	TGTGCCTGGAGTGGGAACGCGGGAAATCAGCCCCAGCATTTT	CAWSGNAGNQPQHF
TRBV29-1	NA	TRBJ1-1	NA	TGCAGCGTTGGGGAAAACATTGTAGGGGGGGCTTTCTTT	CSVGENIVGGAFF
TRBV4-1	NA	TRBJ1-4	NA	TGCGCCAGCAGCCAAGAAGGCGGGTTAACTAATGAAAAACTGTTTTTT	CASSQEGGLTNEKLFF
TRBV30	TRBD2	TRBJ2-7	NA	TGTGCCTGGACCCACGGGACTAGCGGCGCCTACGAGCAGTACTTC	CAWTHGTSGAYEQYF
TRBV10-3	NA	TRBJ1-1	NA	TGTGCCGTTCGCTCCGGGGCGCTGAACACTGAAGCTTTCTTT	CAVRSGALNTEAFF
TRBV5-6	TRBD1	TRBJ2-7	NA	TGTGCCAGCAGCTCCCGGGACAGGGGATTCGGACTCTACGAGCAGTACTTC	CASSSRDRGFGLYEQYF
TRBV7-9	TRBD1	TRBJ1-4	NA	TGTGCCAGCAGCGTAGACAGGGGTGCTAATGAAAAACTGTTTTTT	CASSVDRGANEKLFF
TRBV29-1	TRBD1	TRBJ2-3	NA	TGCAGCGTTGAAGGACAGGGAAGGACAGATACGCAGTATTTT	CSVEGQGRTDTQYF
TRBV5-4	NA	TRBJ1-4	NA	TGTGCCAGCAGCTTGTACTCCTTGAATAATGAAAAACTGTTTTTT	CASSLYSLNNEKLFF
TRBV10-3	NA	TRBJ1-5	NA	TGTGCCATCAGTGAAGGGAGGGGAGACAATCAGCCCCAGCATTTT	CAISEGRGDNQPQHF
TRBV5-1	TRBD2	TRBJ2-7	once	TGCGCCAGCAGCTTGGTAGGGACTAGCGGGGCCTACGAGCAGTACTTC	CASSLVGTSGAYEQYF
TRBV6-1	NA	TRBJ1-1	NA	TGTGCCAGCAGTATCGGTGGGCACTTGAACACTGAAGCTTTCTTT	CASSIGGHLNTEAFF
TRBV2	TRBD1	TRBJ1-4	NA	TGTGCCAGCAGTGGGGACAGGGGGCCCACGGGTGAAAAACTGTTTTTT	CASSGDRGPTGEKLFF
TRBV2	NA	TRBJ1-1	NA	TGTGCCAGCAGTGTGGGACCCGCCCAGGACACTGAAGCTTTCTTT	CASSVGPAQDTEAFF
TRBV5-1	NA	TRBJ1-3	few	TGCGCCAGCAGCTTGGGCAGGGAAGGTGGAAACACCATATATTTT	CASSLGREGGNTIYF
TRBV4-1	NA	TRBJ2-2	once	TGCGCCAGCAGCCAAGATGGGGTTCCAGGGGAGCTGTTTTTT	CASSQDGVPGELFF
TRBV15	TRBD2	TRBJ2-1	once	TGTGCCACCAGCAGAGATAGCGGGCCTTACAATGAGCAGTTCTTC	CATSRDSGPYNEQFF
TRBV28	NA	TRBJ2-4	NA	TGTGCCAGCAGCCCCCCTGAGGGACACATTCAGTACTTC	CASSPPEGHIQYF
TRBV28	TRBD1	TRBJ2-7	NA	TGTGCCAGCAGTACTCCGGGACAGCTCTACGAGCAGTACTTC	CASSTPGQLYEQYF
TRBV7-3	TRBD2	TRBJ2-3	NA	TGTGCCAGCAGCCTCCAAGCGGGAGCAACAGATACGCAGTATTTT	CASSLQAGATDTQYF
TRBV6-1	NA	TRBJ2-1	NA	TGTGCCAGCAGTGAAAATAGTCTCCATAGTGAGCAGTTCTTC	CASSENSLHSEQFF
TRBV5-1	TRBD1	TRBJ2-5	NA	TGCGCCAGCAGCTTCTTGGGACAGGGGGCTGGGGAGACCCAGTACTTC	CASSFLGQGAGETQYF
TRBV6-1	NA	TRBJ1-2	NA	TGTGCCAGCAGTGAATACGGACAGCGCTTTGGCTACACCTTC	CASSEYGQRFGYTF
TRBV6-5	NA	TRBJ1-2	few	TGTGCCAGCAGTACCCAGGGAGGGGGGCCATATGGCTACACCTTC	CASSTQGGGPYGYTF
TRBV30	NA	TRBJ1-5	NA	TGTGCCTGGAGTGTATCGGGTATTCGGCAGCCCCAGCATTTT	CAWSVSGIRQPQHF
TRBV7-3	NA	TRBJ2-1	NA	TGTGCCAGCAGCCCCGGGCTAGGGAGAGGGTATGAGCAGTTCTTC	CASSPGLGRGYEQFF
TRBV19	NA	TRBJ1-4	NA	TGTGCCAGTAGTATCTCGGGGGCTATGAGAACTAATGAAAAACTGTTTTTT	CASSISGAMRTNEKLFF
TRBV13	NA	TRBJ1-2	few	TGTGCCAGCAGCTTAGGCCGGGGCATAAATAACTATGGCTACACCTTC	CASSLGRGINNYGYTF
TRBV2	NA	TRBJ2-5	NA	TGTGCCAGCACTTACGGGGAGACCCAGTACTTC	CASTYGETQYF
TRBV7-6	NA	TRBJ2-1	NA	TGTGCCAGCAGCTTAGTATCCCCCGGCGGCGAGCAGTTCTTC	CASSLVSPGGEQFF
TRBV10-2	NA	TRBJ1-3	NA	TGCGCCAGCAGTGACGCCTCACAAAGCTCTGGAAACACCATATATTTT	CASSDASQSSGNTIYF
TRBV5-6	NA	TRBJ1-2	few	TGTGCCAGCAGCTTGCCGGGGAACTATGGCTACACCTTC	CASSLPGNYGYTF
TRBV30	TRBD1	TRBJ2-3	NA	TGTGCCTGGAGCCCCGGGACAGGTGGTGCAGATACGCAGTATTTT	CAWSPGTGGADTQYF
TRBV5-1	TRBD2	TRBJ2-7	NA	TGCGCCAGCAGCTGGACTAGCGGATACTACGAGCAGTACTTC	CASSWTSGYYEQYF
TRBV7-2	NA	TRBJ1-4	NA	TGTGCCAGCAGCCCGCAGATGGGGAATGAAAAACTGTTTTTT	CASSPQMGNEKLFF
TRBV19	TRBD1	TRBJ1-4	NA	TGTGCCAGTAGTACCCGGGACAGGACTATTGCAGGTGAAAAACTGTTTTTT	CASSTRDRTIAGEKLFF
TRBV27	TRBD2	TRBJ2-7	NA	TGTGCCAGCAGTTTATCCTGGACTAGCGGGAACTACGAGCAGTACTTC	CASSLSWTSGNYEQYF
TRBV19	NA	TRBJ1-1	NA	TGTGCCAGTAGTATGGTGGGGGGAGCCCAAGCTTTCTTT	CASSMVGGAQAFF
TRBV30	NA	TRBJ2-7	NA	TGTGCCTGGGGGGACATCTCTAAGTACTTC	CAWGDISKYF
TRBV6-5	TRBD1	TRBJ2-3	NA	TGTGCCAGCAGTTCGGGGACAGGGATAGATACGCAGTATTTT	CASSSGTGIDTQYF
TRBV6-4	NA	TRBJ2-1	NA	TGTGCCAGCGCACGGGAGTGGGTATACAATGAGCAGTTCTTC	CASAREWVYNEQFF
TRBV6-5	NA	TRBJ1-1	NA	TGTGCCAGCAGTTACGGGGTTATGAACACTGAAGCTTTCTTT	CASSYGVMNTEAFF
TRBV14	NA	TRBJ2-1	once	TGTGCCAGCAGCGGGGGCACTCCGTGGGCATCAGCGGGAACCGACAATGAGCAGTTCTTC	CASSGGTPWASAGTDNEQFF
TRBV2	TRBD2	TRBJ2-1	NA	TGTGCCAGCAGTGATAGGCTAGCGGGGCTCAATGAGCAGTTCTTC	CASSDRLAGLNEQFF